This T cell receptor (beta chain) comes out of a study of blood T cell repertoires in COVID-19. Looking at the study overall: COVID-19 samples collected from the United States, Italy and Spain covered acute and convalescent phases. PBMCs, B-cell-depleted T cells, or T cells provided the cDNA or gDNA that made up the material.

Assay used: immunoSEQ multiplex PCR; TCRdb lists only in-frame clones, some missing. The profile shows about 370,000 clones, more than 80% of them singletons. Followed longitudinally, the Seattle patients had been enrolled during active infection. This clone was seen only once. The CDR3 has 14 amino acids. Trimming cost V 5 bases and J 8 bases; bases outside gene matches: 10. CDR1 is MGHDK and CDR2 is SYGVNS in the germline V gene. The origin of this receptor is a woman aged 25 to 39 with COVID-19, enrolled during active disease. Sequenced sample: peripheral blood. The chain carries TRBV25-1 and TRBJ1-2; 8 nucleotides match TRBD1. The CDR3 reads CASSSWDRLWGYTF. Here the CDR3 DNA reads TGTGCCAGCAGTAGCTGGGACAGGCTTTGGGGCTACACCTTC.